A selection of T cell receptor beta chains follows, all from one sample in a study of cytomegalovirus exposure and HLA in healthy donors. Some clones are missing from TCRdb's copy, which holds only in-frame ones; the method was immunoSEQ multiplex PCR. The sample contains 150,000 to 200,000 clones, more than 75% of which appear only once. The material sequenced was PBMCs. These receptors were taken from a woman in her late teens or twenties in good health and CMV-seronegative. CDR3s include the opening cysteine and the closing phenylalanine or tryptophan. D genes are given only for firm matches. Clone size is shown for a subset of rows, as once, few, many or a class of expanded clone.

D: NA; length: 17; size: NA; V: TRBV18; J: TRBJ2-3; CDR3: CASSPQSEGGLTDTQYF; DNA: TGTGCCAGCTCACCACAGTCGGAAGGCGGTCTCACAGATACGCAGTATTTT
D: NA; length: 13; size: NA; V: TRBV6-4; J: TRBJ1-1; CDR3: CASSPRGSMGAFF; DNA: TGTGCCAGCAGCCCCAGAGGGAGTATGGGAGCTTTCTTT
D: TRBD1; length: 17; size: NA; V: TRBV2; J: TRBJ2-6; CDR3: CASTPTGASSGANVLTF; DNA: TGTGCCAGCACCCCGACAGGGGCCTCGAGTGGGGCCAACGTCCTGACTTTC
D: NA; length: 14; size: NA; V: TRBV25-1; J: TRBJ1-2; CDR3: CASSEGAGWHGYTF; DNA: TGTGCCAGCAGTGAAGGGGCAGGTTGGCATGGCTACACCTTC
D: NA; length: 14; size: NA; V: TRBV10-3; J: TRBJ1-4; CDR3: CATSNTGTNEKLFF; DNA: TGTGCCACCTCTAATACAGGGACTAATGAAAAACTGTTTTTT
D: TRBD1; length: 14; size: NA; V: TRBV27; J: TRBJ2-7; CDR3: CASSRGTALYEQYF; DNA: TGTGCCAGCAGCCGAGGGACAGCCCTTTACGAGCAGTACTTC
D: NA; length: 18; size: NA; V: TRBV28; J: TRBJ2-1; CDR3: CASSSLRGTLLTYNEQFF; DNA: TGTGCCAGCAGTTCCCTCAGGGGAACCCTTTTAACCTACAATGAGCAGTTCTTC
D: NA; length: 16; size: NA; V: TRBV2; J: TRBJ1-2; CDR3: CASRENLQGALWGYTF; DNA: TGTGCCAGCAGGGAGAACCTACAGGGAGCCCTATGGGGCTACACCTTC
D: NA; length: 14; size: few; V: TRBV15; J: TRBJ1-1; CDR3: CATRAWGQNTEAFF; DNA: TGTGCCACCAGGGCATGGGGGCAGAACACTGAAGCTTTCTTT
D: TRBD1; length: 15; size: NA; V: TRBV6-5; J: TRBJ1-1; CDR3: CASSPRTGGDTEAFF; DNA: TGTGCCAGCAGTCCCCGGACAGGCGGTGACACTGAAGCTTTCTTT
D: TRBD1; length: 16; size: NA; V: TRBV15; J: TRBJ2-1; CDR3: CATSGNRDRVVDEQFF; DNA: TGTGCCACCAGCGGAAACCGGGACAGGGTTGTCGATGAGCAGTTCTTC
D: NA; length: 13; size: once; V: TRBV19; J: TRBJ2-5; CDR3: CASSRDKAETQYF; DNA: TGTGCCAGTTCCCGGGACAAGGCAGAGACCCAGTACTTC
D: NA; length: 21; size: NA; V: TRBV4-1; J: TRBJ2-7; CDR3: CASSQEGGGRVSPQQYYEQYF; DNA: TGCGCCAGCAGCCAAGAAGGGGGGGGCAGGGTGAGCCCCCAACAATACTACGAGCAGTACTTC
D: TRBD1; length: 14; size: NA; V: TRBV5-4; J: TRBJ1-2; CDR3: CASRGTGTNYGYTF; DNA: TGTGCCAGCAGGGGGACAGGGACTAACTATGGCTACACCTTC
D: NA; length: 14; size: NA; V: TRBV19; J: TRBJ1-4; CDR3: CASSIAGANEKLFF; DNA: TGTGCCAGTAGTATCGCGGGGGCGAATGAAAAACTGTTTTTT
D: TRBD1; length: 15; size: NA; V: TRBV5-6; J: TRBJ1-1; CDR3: CASSLVDRADTEAFF; DNA: TGTGCCAGCAGCTTGGTCGACAGGGCGGACACTGAAGCTTTCTTT
D: TRBD1; length: 19; size: few; V: TRBV5-6; J: TRBJ1-4; CDR3: CASSFQSGQASPTNEKLFF; DNA: TGTGCCAGCAGCTTCCAGTCGGGACAGGCTTCCCCAACTAATGAAAAACTGTTTTTT
D: NA; length: 13; size: NA; V: TRBV30; J: TRBJ1-2; CDR3: CAWSVDRYYGYTF; DNA: TGTGCCTGGAGTGTAGACAGATACTATGGCTACACCTTC
D: TRBD2; length: 15; size: few; V: TRBV7-9; J: TRBJ2-3; CDR3: CASGNSGEARDTQYF; DNA: TGTGCCAGCGGAAATAGCGGGGAGGCGAGGGATACGCAGTATTTT
D: NA; length: 17; size: NA; V: TRBV11-2; J: TRBJ1-4; CDR3: CASRSPRAGRGNEKLFF; DNA: TGTGCCAGCAGATCGCCCAGGGCCGGTAGGGGTAATGAAAAACTGTTTTTT
D: TRBD2; length: 17; size: NA; V: TRBV5-4; J: TRBJ2-3; CDR3: CASSSSETGGSPDTQYF; DNA: TGTGCCAGCAGCTCCTCCGAAACGGGGGGATCCCCAGATACGCAGTATTTT
D: NA; length: 18; size: NA; V: TRBV6-1; J: TRBJ1-5; CDR3: CASSEMGRGRASNQPQHF; DNA: TGTGCCAGCAGTGAAATGGGGAGGGGGAGGGCTAGCAATCAGCCCCAGCATTTT
D: TRBD2; length: 17; size: NA; V: TRBV4-2; J: TRBJ2-3; CDR3: CASSQDSTSGRAGTQYF; DNA: TGTGCCAGCAGCCAAGATTCGACTAGCGGGAGGGCCGGTACGCAGTATTTT
D: TRBD1; length: 13; size: once; V: TRBV6-4; J: TRBJ2-1; CDR3: CASSEEQGSEQFF; DNA: TGTGCCAGCAGTGAAGAACAGGGGTCCGAGCAGTTCTTC
D: NA; length: 18; size: NA; V: TRBV15; J: TRBJ1-6; CDR3: CATSRVHPSGVENSPLHF; DNA: TGTGCCACCAGCAGAGTCCACCCGTCCGGGGTCGAAAATTCACCCCTCCACTTT
D: NA; length: 14; size: NA; V: TRBV9; J: TRBJ2-1; CDR3: CASSVAQTDREQFF; DNA: TGTGCCAGCAGCGTAGCCCAAACCGACAGGGAGCAGTTCTTC
D: NA; length: 16; size: NA; V: TRBV7-6; J: TRBJ1-3; CDR3: CASSPSTGRSGNTIYF; DNA: TGTGCCAGCAGTCCCTCGACAGGCCGCTCTGGAAACACCATATATTTT
D: NA; length: 17; size: NA; V: TRBV7-9; J: TRBJ2-7; CDR3: CASSPTRFSTRSDEQYF; DNA: TGTGCCAGCAGCCCTACCCGATTTTCTACCCGCTCTGACGAGCAGTACTTC
D: TRBD1; length: 15; size: NA; V: TRBV6-5; J: TRBJ1-4; CDR3: CASSLTGTGLEKLFF; DNA: TGTGCCAGCAGCCTGACAGGGACCGGCTTAGAAAAACTGTTTTTT
D: NA; length: 13; size: once; V: TRBV18; J: TRBJ1-2; CDR3: CASSPGANNGYTF; DNA: TGTGCCAGCTCACCAGGGGCGAATAATGGCTACACCTTC
D: TRBD2; length: 14; size: NA; V: TRBV28; J: TRBJ2-7; CDR3: CASSLRGGVYEQYF; DNA: TGTGCCAGCAGTTTACGGGGGGGAGTCTACGAGCAGTACTTC
D: TRBD2; length: 18; size: NA; V: TRBV9; J: TRBJ2-2; CDR3: CASEGTWRGAPNTGELFF; DNA: TGTGCCAGCGAGGGGACTTGGCGGGGGGCACCGAACACCGGGGAGCTGTTTTTT
D: NA; length: 15; size: NA; V: TRBV27; J: TRBJ1-1; CDR3: CASRQTPQVNTEAFF; DNA: TGTGCCAGCAGACAGACACCCCAGGTGAACACTGAAGCTTTCTTT
D: TRBD1; length: 15; size: NA; V: TRBV4-1; J: TRBJ2-1; CDR3: CASSSRDRVVGEQFF; DNA: TGCGCCAGCAGCAGTAGGGACAGGGTGGTAGGTGAGCAGTTCTTC
D: NA; length: 13; size: NA; V: TRBV4-1; J: TRBJ1-1; CDR3: CASSRRWGHEAFF; DNA: TGCGCCAGCAGCCGTCGTTGGGGGCACGAAGCTTTCTTT